Below, 8 T cell receptor beta chains from the same sample are listed, as sequenced in a study of T-cell memory formation after mild COVID-19. TCRdb redid the calling of the 5' RACE reads with MiXCR, one entry per CDR3 protein. The table shows hundreds of thousands of distinct CDR3 sequences, with approximately 20% occurring only once. The sequencing sample was made of PBMCs or a T cell subset sorted from them (not recorded which). These receptors were obtained from an adult woman who had mild COVID-19 (a few samples of this study predate the infection). Cell type and time point are not known.

The V gene is TRBV7-6, the J gene TRBJ2-6; TRBD1 matches 7 bases. Germline V gives CDR1 SGHVS, CDR2 FNYEAQ. V lost 5 bases, J lost 0 bases, and 7 bases stayed unmatched. CDR3 length equals 17 residues. The CDR3 loop is CASSPRDRSSGANVLTF. DNA of the CDR3: TGTGCCAGCAGCCCTCGGGACAGAAGCTCTGGGGCCAACGTCCTGACTTTC.

The rearrangement links TRBV20-1 to TRBJ2-1; TRBD1 matches 7 bases. This CDR3 contains 14 residues. The germline V gene encodes CDR1 DFQATT and CDR2 SNEGSKA (reference sequence). Trimming cost V 5 bases and J 2 bases; bases outside gene matches: 6. The CDR3 DNA reads TGCAGTGCTCCGGGACAGTTCCCCTACAATGAGCAGTTCTTC. It yields the protein CSAPGQFPYNEQFF.

The chain employs TRBV4-3 and TRBJ2-1; the match to TRBD2 covers 8 bases. The CDR3 has 18 residues. Germline assignment: CDR1 LGHNA and CDR2 YSLEER. The ends lost 0 bases at V and 3 bases at J; junction bases unmatched: 10. The CDR3 reads CASSQDPGAGGNYNEQFF. In DNA, the CDR3 is TGCGCCAGCAGCCAAGATCCGGGGGCGGGAGGAAACTACAATGAGCAGTTCTTC.

The rearrangement uses TRBV6-2 or TRBV6-3 and TRBJ2-7; possibly TRBD2 for D (5 bases). This CDR3 contains 15 residues. Germline V gene sequence: CDR1 MNHEY, CDR2 SVGEGT. Trimming took off 1 base at V and 3 bases at J, with 13 bases between the two ends. The CDR3: CASSYWTHRGYEQYF. In DNA, the CDR3 is TGTGCCAGCAGTTACTGGACGCATCGGGGCTACGAGCAGTACTTC.

This rearrangement joins TRBV20-1 to TRBJ2-3; 10 bases are shared with TRBD2. V lost 6 bases, J lost 2 bases, and 5 bases stayed unmatched. This CDR3 is 14 amino acids long. From germline, CDR1 is DFQATT and CDR2 SNEGSKA (reference sequence). The CDR3 DNA follows: TGCAGTGCGCCAGCGGGGGGGATCACAGATACGCAGTATTTT. Protein product: CSAPAGGITDTQYF.

This clonotype was detected only a few times. The V and J genes are TRBV20-1 and TRBJ2-6, with D possibly being TRBD1 (6 bases). The V gene lost 3 bases and the J gene lost 0 bases, with 12 bases spanning the gap. There are 16 residues in the CDR3. Germline V gene data show CDR1 as DFQATT and CDR2 as SNEGSKA (reference sequence). The CDR3 loop reads CSASSGQSSGANVLTF. The DNA for the CDR3 is TGCAGTGCTAGTTCCGGACAGTCCTCTGGGGCCAACGTCCTGACTTTC.

This clonotype was seen a handful of times. The chain joins TRBV29-1 to TRBJ2-1; TRBD1 aligns across 7 bases. The germline gives CDR1 SQVTM, CDR2 ANQGSEA. The CDR3 length is 15 residues. The J segment lost 0 bases and the V segment lost 7 bases, leaving 9 bases of the junction unmatched. In DNA form, the CDR3 reads TGCAGCGCCAAGGGTGGGGACAGCTCCTACAATGAGCAGTTCTTC. This encodes CSAKGGDSSYNEQFF.

This rearrangement joins TRBV20-1 to TRBJ2-1; D is perhaps TRBD1 (5 bases). The CDR3 runs 13 residues. Trimming shortened V by 3 bases and J by 8 bases, and 14 bases separated the two germline ends. The V gene's germline CDR1 is DFQATT and CDR2 SNEGSKA (reference sequence). CDR3 coding DNA: TGCAGTGCTAGCGGCAGGGCGCCGGATGAGCAGTTCTTC. Amino acid sequence: CSASGRAPDEQFF.